The 2 T cell receptor beta chains below come from one sample, sequenced in a study of lymphopenia after photon versus proton radiotherapy. The method was immunoSEQ multiplex PCR; TCRdb's version includes in-frame clones alone and lacks a portion of them. The top ten hold around 20% of the sample, which has some 25,000 clones, roughly 85% seen once. The source material was peripheral blood, sampled from a patient treated with proton-based radiotherapy. Every receptor here comes from a woman between 65 and 79 years old with pancreatic cancer.

The chain has TRBV28 and TRBJ2-2; D remains unclear. CDR3 length equals 13 residues. Trimming shortened V by 5 bases and J by 5 bases, and 9 bases separated the two germline ends. Per the germline V gene, CDR1 is MDHEN and CDR2 is SYDVKM. The CDR3 spells CASSLGWTGELFF. As DNA, the CDR3 is TGTGCCAGCAGTCTCGGGTGGACCGGGGAGCTGTTTTTT.

The gene calls are TRBV7-2 and TRBJ2-3, with D maybe TRBD1 (5 bases). V gave up 6 bases and J gave up 6 bases, with 19 bases separating them. In germline, CDR1 is SGHTA, CDR2 FQGNSA. The CDR3 spans 15 residues. The CDR3, as DNA: TGTGCCAGCAGTTCAGACAGAGTTTTAGCCGATACGCAGTATTTT. It encodes CASSSDRVLADTQYF.